This T cell receptor beta chain was obtained from a study of chronic HIV infection and antiretroviral therapy. From the 5' RACE reads, TCRdb called clonotypes with MiXCR, one entry per CDR3 protein. Of roughly 50,000 distinct CDR3 sequences listed, about 19% were seen once; the top ten hold more than 2.5%. The CDR3 totals 17 residues. V trimming: 6 bases; J trimming: 7 bases; junction bases outside the gene matches: 12. CDR1 and CDR2 (germline): MNHNS, SASEGT. This sequence was found in an adult who had HIV and had not received antiretroviral therapy, or was an uninfected healthy control (not recorded which). The genes are TRBV6-1 and TRBJ2-1; 13 bases are a match to TRBD2. Sequencing used peripheral blood. In DNA form, the CDR3 reads TGTGCCAGCAGAACCAGACTAGCGGGAGGACCTGGTAATGAGCAGTTCTTC. Its protein is CASRTRLAGGPGNEQFF.